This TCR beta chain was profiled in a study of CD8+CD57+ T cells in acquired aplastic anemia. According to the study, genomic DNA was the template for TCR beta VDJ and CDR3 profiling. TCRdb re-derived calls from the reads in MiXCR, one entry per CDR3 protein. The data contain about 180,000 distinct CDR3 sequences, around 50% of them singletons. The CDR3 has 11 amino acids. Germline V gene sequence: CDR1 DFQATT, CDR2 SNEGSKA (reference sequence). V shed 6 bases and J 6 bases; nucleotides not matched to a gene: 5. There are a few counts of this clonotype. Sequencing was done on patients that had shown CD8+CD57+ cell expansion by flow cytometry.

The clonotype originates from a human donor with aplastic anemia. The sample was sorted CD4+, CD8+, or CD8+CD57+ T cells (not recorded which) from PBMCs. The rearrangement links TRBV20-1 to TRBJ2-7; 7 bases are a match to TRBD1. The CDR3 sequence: CSAQRQGEQYF. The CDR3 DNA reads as TGCAGTGCCCAACGACAGGGCGAGCAGTACTTC.